The 14 T cell receptor beta chains reported below all come from one sample, sequenced in a study of blood T cell repertoires in COVID-19. The table came from immunoSEQ multiplex PCR; TCRdb's copy has only in-frame clones and leaves some out. This table has about 200,000 clones, approximately 80% appearing once. Sequenced sample: peripheral blood. The receptor source for this set is a man aged 55 to 70 with acute or convalescent COVID-19.

The table lists this clone with a few counts. J is TRBJ2-1 and V is TRBV12-5; D is uncertain. Germline V gives CDR1 LGHNT, CDR2 FRNRAP. The germline V and J ends were trimmed by 4 bases and 5 bases, with 9 bases remaining between them. The CDR3 covers 13 residues. Written as DNA, the CDR3 is TGTGCTAGTGGTTCTCAACTACACAATGAGCAGTTCTTC. As protein: CASGSQLHNEQFF. The full variable domain, rest sourced from reference TRBV12-5 and TRBJ2-1, is DARVTQTPRHKVTEMGQEVTMRCQPILGHNTVFWYRQTMMQGLELLAYFRNRAPLDDSGMPKDRFSAEMPDATLATLKIQPSEPRDSAVYFCASGSQLHNEQFFGPGTRLTVL.

The chain combines TRBV4-3 with TRBJ2-3; tentative D call: TRBD2 (5 bases). The CDR3 is 15 amino acids. The germline V and J ends were trimmed by 0 bases and 2 bases, with 9 bases remaining between them. The germline V gene has CDR1 LGHNA and CDR2 YSLEER. The CDR3 protein is CASSQEVGDTDTQYF. As DNA, the CDR3 is TGCGCCAGCAGCCAAGAAGTCGGGGACACAGATACGCAGTATTTT.

The J gene is TRBJ2-1, the V gene TRBV10-3, with TRBD1 identical over 11 bases. The length of the CDR3 is 15 residues. V gave up 7 bases and J gave up 3 bases; unmatched junction bases: 5. CDR1 and CDR2 from the germline V gene are ENHRY and SYGVKD. The CDR3 loop is CAITGTGGSYNEQFF. The CDR3 DNA sequence: TGTGCCATCACCGGGACAGGGGGTAGCTACAATGAGCAGTTCTTC.

The rearrangement uses TRBV11-2 and TRBJ2-3, with D possibly matching TRBD2 (7 bases). This CDR3 contains 17 residues. V lost 1 base to trimming and J lost 1 base, with 15 bases between them. Germline CDR1 is SGHAT and CDR2 is FQNNGV. The chain's CDR3 is CASSLGYRGAGTDTQYF. The CDR3 DNA reads TGTGCCAGCAGCTTAGGGTACCGGGGGGCCGGCACAGATACGCAGTATTTT. Full variable domain (missing parts from reference TRBV11-2 and TRBJ2-3): EAGVAQSPRYKIIEKRQSVAFWCNPISGHATLYWYQQILGQGPKLLIQFQNNGVVDDSQLPKDRFSAERLKGVDSTLKIQPAKLEDSAVYLCASSLGYRGAGTDTQYFGPGTRLTVL.

The chain employs TRBV19 and TRBJ1-1, with a tentative D call TRBD1 (6 bases). Germline V gene sequence: CDR1 LNHDA, CDR2 SQIVND (reference sequence). This CDR3 region has 12 residues. V was trimmed by 8 bases and J by 5 bases, leaving 12 bases between them. The CDR3 region has the DNA TGTGCCAGTTATGACAGGCCAACTGAAGCTTTCTTT. Its translation is CASYDRPTEAFF.

The V call is TRBV24-1, the J call TRBJ2-3, with D unclear. This CDR3 has 15 residues. Germline V gene sequence: CDR1 KGHDR, CDR2 SFDVKD. Deletions cut 3 bases from V and 2 bases from J, with 11 bases between. This chain's CDR3 is CATSDRARNTDTQYF. The CDR3 DNA reads TGTGCCACCAGTGATCGAGCGAGGAACACAGATACGCAGTATTTT.

The gene calls are TRBV7-2 and TRBJ1-5; maybe TRBD1 (5 bases). The CDR3 is 15 amino acids. Trimming took 1 base from V and 1 from J, leaving 8 bases between them. Germline V gene data show CDR1 as SGHTA and CDR2 as FQGNSA. The CDR3 DNA sequence: TGTGCCAGCAGCTTAGGGGACTTAAGCAATCAGCCCCAGCATTTT. It translates to CASSLGDLSNQPQHF. Together with reference TRBV7-2 and TRBJ1-5, the CDR3 gives the full variable domain: GAGVSQSPSNKVTEKGKDVELRCDPISGHTALYWYRQSLGQGLEFLIYFQGNSAPDKSGLPSDRFSAERTGGSVSTLTIQRTQQEDSAVYLCASSLGDLSNQPQHFGDGTRLSIL.

The DNA for the CDR3 is TGTGCCAGCAGACGGGGACAGGGATACTCACCCCTCCACTTT. Its translation is CASRRGQGYSPLHF. The chain couples TRBV7-2 to TRBJ1-6, with 9 bases fitting TRBD1. After removal of 6 bases from V and 10 bases from J, the junction contained 7 bases not matched to a gene. CDR1 is SGHTA, CDR2 FQGNSA, per germline. The CDR3 is 14 amino acids.

The rearrangement joins TRBV5-4 to TRBJ2-2, with 8 nucleotides matching TRBD1. V trimming: 0 bases; J trimming: 7 bases; junction bases outside the gene matches: 11. The germline V gene encodes CDR1 SGHNT and CDR2 YYREEE (reference sequence). The CDR3 is made up of 17 amino acids. The CDR3 nucleotides read TGTGCCAGCAGCTTGGGTGCGGCAGGGGGCGATGGCGGGGAGCTGTTTTTT. It specifies CASSLGAAGGDGGELFF.

Remarks on this clone: One base away lies a much larger clone, so this may be a sequencing read error. The same CDR3 arises from other DNA sequences in this sample as well. The chain couples TRBV7-9 to TRBJ1-1, with D possibly TRBD1 on 6 matching bases. The CDR3 runs to 14 residues. Germline V gene lookup returns CDR1 SEHNR and CDR2 FQNEAQ (reference sequence). Trimming cost V 3 bases and J 1 base, with 9 bases left between them. The CDR3 sequence is CASSLGRGNTEAFF. CDR3 DNA sequence: TGTGCCAGCAGCTTGGGCAGGGGGAACACTGAAGCTTTCTTT.

The chain couples TRBV19 to TRBJ2-5; 10 bases line up with TRBD1. This CDR3 spans 16 amino acids. The ends lost 6 bases at V and 2 bases at J; junction bases unmatched: 9. Germline CDR1 is LNHDA and CDR2 is SQIVND (reference sequence). The CDR3 sequence is CASRRKGQGFQETQYF. CDR3 nucleotides: TGTGCCAGTAGGAGAAAGGGACAGGGGTTTCAAGAGACCCAGTACTTC. Complete variable domain (other parts from reference TRBV19 and TRBJ2-5): DGGITQSPKYLFRKEGQNVTLSCEQNLNHDAMYWYRQDPGQGLRLIYYSQIVNDFQKGDIAEGYSVSREKKESFPLTVTSAQKNPTAFYLCASRRKGQGFQETQYFGPGTRLLVL.

The CDR3 loop reads CASNGETQYF. In nucleotides, the CDR3 is TGTGCCAGCAACGGGGAGACCCAGTACTTC. This rearrangement joins TRBV7-9 to TRBJ2-5; D ambiguous. From germline, CDR1 is SEHNR and CDR2 FQNEAQ (reference sequence). V was cut by 7 bases and J by 5 bases, with 5 bases left in between. The CDR3 totals 10 residues.

The chain uses TRBV18 and TRBJ2-2, with D hard to call. V was pared by 5 bases and J by 3 bases, with 4 bases between. Germline V lookup: CDR1 KGHSH, CDR2 LQKENI. The CDR3 loop spans 12 amino acids. The DNA for the CDR3 is TGTGCCAGCTCATCATACACCGGGGAGCTGTTTTTT. The encoded protein is CASSSYTGELFF.

This sequence joins TRBV5-1 and TRBJ2-1; 8 nucleotides agree with TRBD2. From germline, CDR1 is SGHRS and CDR2 YFSETQ. Trimming removed 0 bases from V and 2 bases from J; junction bases left unmatched: 1. The CDR3 totals 15 residues. In DNA, the CDR3 is TGCGCCAGCAGCTTGGCACTAGCGGCCTACAATGAGCAGTTCTTC. Protein product: CASSLALAAYNEQFF.